The text below deals with one T cell receptor (beta chain). The antigen is undetermined. Germline CDR1 reads DFQATT; CDR2 reads SNEGSKA (reference sequence). V shed 1 base, J shed 4 bases, and the junction held 15 bases outside the gene matches. The CDR3 spans 17 residues. TCRbeta libraries were built with three rounds of nested PCR, modified from ARM-PCR. Using its own MiXCR run on the multiplex PCR reads, TCRdb lists one record per CDR3 protein. The top ten hold about 23% of the sample, which has about 200,000 distinct CDR3 sequences, 71% seen once. No cell sorting was done before RNA was extracted from the tissue. These data originate in a study of tumor and adjacent non-tumor tissue in lung cancer. The wider study: Histology: 12 adenocarcinoma, a couple of squamous cell carcinoma, 1 small cell lung cancer. Study results and caveats: Tumor TCR diversity, when higher, was linked to shorter survival. Compared with tumor, normal lung showed significantly lower TCR diversity. Normal lung showed higher cumulative top 100 clone frequency than tumor.

The specimen was lung tumor tissue. This chain connects TRBV20-1 to TRBJ2-5; 7 bases match TRBD2. This TCR came from a man in his 60s with non-small cell lung cancer. For the CDR3, the DNA is TGCAGTGCTAGAGGTCTACCCGGACTAGTCACCAGAGAGACCCAGTACTTC. Protein sequence: CSARGLPGLVTRETQYF.